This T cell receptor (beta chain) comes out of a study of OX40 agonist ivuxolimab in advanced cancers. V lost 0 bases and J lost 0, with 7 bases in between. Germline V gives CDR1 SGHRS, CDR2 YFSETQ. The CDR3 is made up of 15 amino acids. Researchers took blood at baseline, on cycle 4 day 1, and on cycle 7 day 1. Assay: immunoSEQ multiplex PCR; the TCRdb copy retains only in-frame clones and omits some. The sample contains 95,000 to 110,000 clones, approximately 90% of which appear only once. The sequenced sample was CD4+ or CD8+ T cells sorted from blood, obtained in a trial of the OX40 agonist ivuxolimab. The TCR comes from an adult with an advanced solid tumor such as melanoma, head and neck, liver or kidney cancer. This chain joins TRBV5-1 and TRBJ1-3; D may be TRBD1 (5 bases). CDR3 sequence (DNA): TGCGCCAGCAGCTTGGGACAGCCCTCTGGAAACACCATATATTTT. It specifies CASSLGQPSGNTIYF.